The 27 T cell receptor beta chains presented below share a single source sample, sequenced in a study of early stage breast cancer tumors. TCRdb's copy holds only in-frame clones and misses some; the assay was immunoSEQ multiplex PCR. The profile covers about 72,000 clones, with around 85% appearing a single time and 3% to 3.5% taken by the ten largest. Material: blood. All receptors come from a person aged 55-75 years with breast cancer.

This clone was detected only once. This chain connects TRBV5-4 to TRBJ2-3, with TRBD2 as a possible D gene (6 bases). The germline CDR1 and CDR2 sequences are SGHNT and YYREEE (reference sequence). The CDR3 is 18 residues long. Trimming stripped 0 bases from V and 2 bases from J, with 19 bases between. The CDR3 protein is CASSLEGLPSALTDTQYF. CDR3 nucleotide sequence: TGTGCCAGCAGCTTGGAGGGACTGCCATCCGCCCTCACAGATACGCAGTATTTT. The full variable domain, completed using reference TRBV5-4 and TRBJ2-3, is ETGVTQSPTHLIKTRGQQVTLRCSSQSGHNTVSWYQQALGQGPQFIFQYYREEENGRGNFPPRFSGLQFPNYSSELNVNALELDDSALYLCASSLEGLPSALTDTQYFGPGTRLTVL.

V gene TRBV28 combines with J gene TRBJ2-1; 7 bases line up with TRBD2. The CDR3 is 14 amino acids. Germline V gene lookup returns CDR1 MDHEN and CDR2 SYDVKM. Trimming took 8 bases from V and 5 from J; bases not matched to a gene: 9. For the CDR3, the DNA is TGTGCCAGCTTTACCGGGAGGCGAAACAATGAGCAGTTCTTC. Protein product: CASFTGRRNNEQFF.

This rearrangement joins TRBV4-1 to TRBJ1-5; tentative D call: TRBD1 (5 bases). CDR1 and CDR2 from the germline V gene are MGHRA and YSYEKL. V was trimmed by 3 bases and J by 6 bases, leaving 15 bases between them. The CDR3 spans 15 residues. The CDR3 DNA is TGCGCCAGCAGCCAGGCCAGTGGGGGGAGTCAGCCCCAGCATTTT. It codes for CASSQASGGSQPQHF.

The chain links TRBV7-9 to TRBJ1-1; 7 positions match TRBD1. This CDR3 has 15 amino acids. Trimming removed 6 bases from V and 6 bases from J; junction bases left unmatched: 13. The V gene's germline CDR1 is SEHNR and CDR2 FQNEAQ (reference sequence). The CDR3 loop is CASSRIAGGFAEAFF. The CDR3 region has the DNA TGTGCCAGCAGTCGAATCGCAGGGGGGTTCGCTGAAGCTTTCTTT.

V gene TRBV9 combines with J gene TRBJ2-7; the match to TRBD2 covers 8 bases. J was trimmed by 5 bases and V by 4 bases; bases with no gene match: 11. The CDR3 is made up of 15 amino acids. Germline loops: CDR1 SGDLS, CDR2 YYNGEE. CDR3 amino acids: CASSTGGGRVNEQYF. The CDR3 DNA is TGTGCCAGCAGCACAGGCGGGGGGCGCGTCAACGAGCAGTACTTC.

This clone was seen a handful of times. The V gene is TRBV19, the J gene TRBJ1-4; unclear D gene. Trimming pared 4 bases from V and 2 bases from J, leaving 14 bases between. The CDR3 is made up of 16 amino acids. CDR1 LNHDA and CDR2 SQIVND come from the germline V gene (reference sequence). CDR3 amino acids: CASSRWAKATNEKLFF. CDR3 DNA: TGTGCCAGTAGTAGGTGGGCCAAAGCGACTAATGAAAAACTGTTTTTT.

The gene calls are TRBV7-6 and TRBJ2-1; D not resolved. CDR3 size: 18 residues. Trimming took 2 bases from V and 7 from J, leaving 24 bases between them. Germline-derived CDR1 and CDR2 are SGHVS and FNYEAQ. CDR3 DNA sequence: TGTGCCAGCAGCTTATCGAATAGTTTGGGGTTAGTGGAGAATGAGCAGTTCTTC. Amino acid sequence: CASSLSNSLGLVENEQFF. Complete variable domain (other parts from reference TRBV7-6 and TRBJ2-1): GAGVSQSPRYKVTKRGQDVALRCDPISGHVSLYWYRQALGQGPEFLTYFNYEAQQDKSGLPNDRFSAERPEGSISTLTIQRTEQRDSAMYRCASSLSNSLGLVENEQFFGPGTRLTVL.

This rearrangement joins TRBV19 to TRBJ2-3, with D perhaps TRBD2 (7 bases). V gave up 5 bases and J gave up 5 bases, with 14 bases separating them. This CDR3 is built from 14 residues. Germline CDR1 and CDR2: LNHDA and SQIVND (reference sequence). The CDR3 spells CASSPLGGQDTQYF. CDR3 coding DNA: TGTGCCAGTAGTCCGTTGGGGGGGCAAGATACGCAGTATTTT.

This clone was seen a handful of times. The chain carries TRBV6-1 and TRBJ2-7, with 14 bases identical to TRBD2. The CDR3 covers 16 residues. J was trimmed by 9 bases and V by 2 bases; bases with no gene match: 9. The germline gives CDR1 MNHNS, CDR2 SASEGT. CDR3 sequence: CASSEWGLAGAPGQYF. CDR3 bases: TGTGCCAGCAGTGAATGGGGACTAGCGGGAGCCCCAGGGCAGTACTTC.

The rearrangement links TRBV29-1 to TRBJ1-2, with 8 positions matching TRBD1. This CDR3 region has 13 residues. V shed 3 bases, J shed 3 bases, and the junction held 3 bases outside the gene matches. Germline CDR1 and CDR2: SQVTM and ANQGSEA. As DNA, the CDR3 is TGCAGCGTTGAGGACAGGGCGGACTATGGCTACACCTTC. Its protein is CSVEDRADYGYTF.

The V and J genes are TRBV28 and TRBJ2-7; D might be TRBD1 (6 bases). The V gene's germline CDR1 is MDHEN and CDR2 SYDVKM. This CDR3 region has 16 residues. The ends were cut back, 5 bases at V and 0 bases at J, with 17 bases in the middle. The CDR3 spells CASSPMTGVSSYEQYF. In nucleotides, the CDR3 is TGTGCCAGCAGTCCGATGACAGGCGTCAGCTCCTACGAGCAGTACTTC.

V gene TRBV5-4 combines with J gene TRBJ2-1; D is ambiguous. The CDR3 has 12 residues. Trimming removed 3 bases from V and 7 bases from J, with 8 bases in between. Looked up from germline, CDR1 is SGHNT and CDR2 is YYREEE (reference sequence). Written as DNA, the CDR3 is TGTGCCAGCAGCTCCCTAGGAAATGAGCAGTTCTTC. It translates to CASSSLGNEQFF.

The chain uses TRBV4-3 and TRBJ2-7; 7 bases map to TRBD2. Germline V CDR1 and CDR2: LGHNA, YSLEER. V trimming: 0 bases; J trimming: 5 bases; junction bases outside the gene matches: 7. The CDR3 is 15 residues long. As DNA, the CDR3 is TGCGCCAGCAGCCAAGATTTCGGACGGGGGGACGAGCAGTACTTC. This translates into CASSQDFGRGDEQYF.

The chain has TRBV6-6 and TRBJ1-4; 7 nucleotides match TRBD1. The germline V gene has CDR1 MNHNY and CDR2 SVGAGI (reference sequence). Trimming at V came to 6 bases and at J to 2 bases, leaving 3 bases not matched to a gene. This CDR3 contains 14 residues. DNA for the CDR3: TGTGCCAGCAGAACAGGGGACACTAATGAAAAACTGTTTTTT. As protein: CASRTGDTNEKLFF.

The chain uses TRBV28 and TRBJ2-7, with TRBD2 as a possible D gene (7 bases). V lost 6 bases and J lost 2, with 14 bases in between. CDR3 length: 14 amino acids. Germline loops: CDR1 MDHEN, CDR2 SYDVKM. The CDR3 loop is CASRSGGQAYEQYF. CDR3 nucleotide sequence: TGTGCCAGCAGGTCGGGGGGCCAGGCCTACGAGCAGTACTTC.

The chain combines TRBV4-2 with TRBJ1-2, with 12 bases that match TRBD1. Germline trimming cut 6 bases from V and 6 bases from J; bases unmatched to any gene: 8. CDR3 size: 15 residues. Germline V lookup: CDR1 LGHNA, CDR2 YNFKEQ. CDR3 amino acids: CASSLGQGAQNGYTF. For the CDR3, the DNA is TGTGCCAGCAGTTTGGGACAGGGGGCGCAGAATGGCTACACCTTC.

Comments on this clone: The same CDR3 can be traced to other DNA sequences in this sample. The chain has TRBV27 and TRBJ1-1; D is ambiguous. Germline CDR1 MNHEY, CDR2 SMNVEV (reference sequence). The CDR3 covers 13 residues. The V gene lost 4 bases and the J gene lost 2 bases, with 8 bases spanning the gap. The DNA for the CDR3 is TGTGCCAGCAGTTACGGGATTAACACTGAAGCTTTCTTT. Protein sequence: CASSYGINTEAFF.

The rearrangement joins TRBV9 to TRBJ1-4; tentatively, D is TRBD1 (6 bases). The CDR3 runs to 14 residues. CDR1 SGDLS and CDR2 YYNGEE come from the germline V gene. With 7 bases removed from V and 8 bases from J, the gap between germline ends came to 18 bases. The CDR3 coding sequence is TGTGCCAGCGGTCCAGGGGATGTGAGGGAAAAACTGTTTTTT. Translating gives CASGPGDVREKLFF.

The V gene is TRBV23-1, the J gene TRBJ2-7; the D call may be TRBD1 or TRBD2 (6 bases each). TRBV23-1 is known as an ORF, though its function is uncertain. The CDR3 runs to 14 residues. Trimming took 6 bases from V and 2 from J, leaving 14 bases between them. As DNA, the CDR3 is TGCGCCAGCAGCTACAAGGGGGGCCCCTACGAGCAGTACTTC. Protein sequence: CASSYKGGPYEQYF.

This clone was found once. The chain employs TRBV19 and TRBJ2-3, with TRBD2 matching 14 bases. After removal of 7 bases from V and 13 bases from J, the junction contained 10 bases not matched to a gene. This CDR3 comprises 14 residues. CDR1 is LNHDA and CDR2 is SQIVND in the germline V gene (reference sequence). CDR3 protein: CASTPGTSGGHEYF. The DNA for the CDR3 is TGTGCCAGTACCCCAGGGACTAGCGGGGGTCATGAGTATTTT. Variable domain in full (rest from reference TRBV19 and TRBJ2-3): DGGITQSPKYLFRKEGQNVTLSCEQNLNHDAMYWYRQDPGQGLRLIYYSQIVNDFQKGDIAEGYSVSREKKESFPLTVTSAQKNPTAFYLCASTPGTSGGHEYFGPGTRLTVL.

The rearrangement joins TRBV6-5 to TRBJ2-7; 9 bases align to TRBD2. The germline V gene has CDR1 MNHEY and CDR2 SVGAGI. V dropped 9 bases and J dropped 2; count of bases not matched to a gene: 5. This CDR3 has 13 amino acids. The CDR3 coding sequence is TGTGCCAGTGGGACTAGCCCTCCCTACGAGCAGTACTTC. It encodes CASGTSPPYEQYF.

The chain has TRBV4-1 and TRBJ2-5; TRBD2 agrees at 8 bases. This CDR3 comprises 17 residues. V dropped 0 bases and J dropped 2; count of bases not matched to a gene: 8. Germline V lookup: CDR1 MGHRA, CDR2 YSYEKL. The CDR3 sequence: CASSQERKRGQQETQYF. The DNA for the CDR3 is TGCGCCAGCAGCCAAGAAAGAAAGCGGGGGCAACAAGAGACCCAGTACTTC.

V usage is TRBV6-5 and J usage is TRBJ1-2, with 9 positions matching TRBD1. With V trimmed by 5 bases and J by 5 bases, 6 bases remained unmatched. The CDR3 covers 14 residues. The germline CDR1 and CDR2 sequences are MNHEY and SVGAGI. CDR3 nucleotide sequence: TGTGCCAGCAGTAGAGGGACAGGGTCGTATGGCTACACCTTC. Its protein is CASSRGTGSYGYTF.

This chain joins TRBV9 and TRBJ2-7; D is unclear. Trimming removed 0 bases at V and 0 bases at J, with 7 bases between. The CDR3 loop spans 14 amino acids. Per the germline V gene, CDR1 is SGDLS and CDR2 is YYNGEE. The CDR3 coding sequence is TGTGCCAGCAGCGTAGACCACAGCTCCTACGAGCAGTACTTC. Its translation is CASSVDHSSYEQYF.

The genes are TRBV6-6 and TRBJ2-3, with 11 bases fitting TRBD2. Trimming at V came to 7 bases and at J to 2 bases, leaving 5 bases not matched to a gene. The CDR3 runs to 15 residues. Germline assignment: CDR1 MNHNY and CDR2 SVGAGI (reference sequence). The DNA for the CDR3 is TGTGCCAGCAATCTTAGCGGGAGGGACACAGATACGCAGTATTTT. This codes for CASNLSGRDTDTQYF.

The chain combines TRBV6-5 with TRBJ2-7; D may match TRBD1 or TRBD2 (5 bases each). Per the germline V gene, CDR1 is MNHEY and CDR2 is SVGAGI. V lost 7 bases and J 9 bases, leaving 16 bases between the germline ends. The CDR3 has 12 amino acids. CDR3 amino acids: CASNNGADRQYF. The DNA of the CDR3 is TGTGCCAGCAATAACGGGGCAGATCGGCAGTACTTC.

This chain joins TRBV28 and TRBJ1-5; no clear D gene. The CDR3 sequence is 12 residues long. Germline V lookup: CDR1 MDHEN, CDR2 SYDVKM. Between the trimmed V and J ends, which lost 4 bases and 3 bases, there was a span of 4 bases. The CDR3 coding sequence is TGTGCCAGCAGTTCCACCAATCAGCCCCAGCATTTT. Translation: CASSSTNQPQHF.